Each of the 15 T cell receptor beta chains below was sequenced from the same sample in a study of T cell clonality in common variable immunodeficiency. Assay: immunoSEQ multiplex PCR; the TCRdb copy retains only in-frame clones and omits some. This sample comprises around 29,000 clones, none seen once only. Material: peripheral blood mononuclear cells. The receptors originated from a person aged 18 to 70 in good health.

In this sample, this clone turned up many times. The read comes to an end 3 residues before the CDR3 does, leaving the germline J gene to fill in the end. J is TRBJ2-7 and V is TRBV19, with TRBD2 matching 7 bases. CDR1 is LNHDA and CDR2 is SQIVND in the germline V gene (reference sequence). The J segment lost 1 base and the V segment lost 3 bases, leaving 3 bases of the junction unmatched. This CDR3 spans 14 amino acids. CDR3 loop: CASSIQRGSYEQYF. The sequenced CDR3 bases are TGTGCCAGTAGTATTCAGCGGGGTTCCTACGAG. Using reference TRBV19 and TRBJ2-7 for the parts outside the CDR3, the full variable domain is DGGITQSPKYLFRKEGQNVTLSCEQNLNHDAMYWYRQDPGQGLRLIYYSQIVNDFQKGDIAEGYSVSREKKESFPLTVTSAQKNPTAFYLCASSIQRGSYEQYFGPGTRLTVT.

This clone was seen ten or more times. Sequencing ends 3 residues short of the CDR3 end; the germline J gene provides the rest. This chain connects TRBV20-1 to TRBJ2-7; perhaps TRBD2 as D (6 bases). Germline V gene sequence: CDR1 DFQATT, CDR2 SNEGSKA (reference sequence). The CDR3 length is 15 residues. V was trimmed by 6 bases and J by 4 bases, leaving 22 bases between them. The covered CDR3 bases are TGCAGTGCGACCGTATTGGGACTCCCTCGTTACGAG. This translates into CSATVLGLPRYE. The whole CDR3 is CSATVLGLPRYEQYF.

This clone has at least ten counts. The read halts 3 residues ahead of the CDR3 end, with the missing end drawn from the germline J gene. Other DNA sequences in this specimen translate into the identical CDR3. V is TRBV6-2 or TRBV6-3 and J is TRBJ1-5; no firm D call. V was pared by 0 bases and J by 6 bases, with 6 bases between. This CDR3 spans 13 amino acids. CDR1 and CDR2 (germline): MNHEY, SVGEGT. The CDR3 protein is CASSYSFLQPQHF. The sequenced part of the CDR3 DNA is TGTGCCAGCAGTTACTCTTTTCTTCAGCCC.

This clone has only a few counts. At one end, the junction sequence differs from germline, possibly due to a read error. Incomplete CDR3 DNA: TGTGCCAGCAGTTTAGAGTCAGGGGAGACC. Residues: CASSLESGET. The CDR3 as a whole reads CASSLESGETQYF. V gene TRBV7-9 combines with J gene TRBJ2-5, with D perhaps TRBD1 (5 bases). The observed sequence ends 3 residues before the CDR3 terminus, with the missing tail filled in from the germline J gene. This CDR3 has 13 residues. Germline V gives CDR1 SEHNR, CDR2 FQNEAQ (reference sequence).

Ten or more counts support this clone. The observed sequence ends 3 residues before the CDR3 terminus, with the missing tail filled in from the germline J gene. This chain links TRBV20-1 with TRBJ2-5, with D possibly being TRBD2 (5 bases). The V gene's germline CDR1 is DFQATT and CDR2 SNEGSKA (reference sequence). The CDR3 is 13 residues long. The ends were cut back, 1 base at V and 2 bases at J, with 8 bases in the middle. This chain's CDR3 is CSARGRTQETQYF. CDR3 bases read: TGCAGTGCTAGAGGACGGACTCAAGAGACC.

This clone was found many times. The read finishes 3 residues shy of the CDR3 end, and the germline J gene is used to complete it. The chain joins TRBV5-8 to TRBJ2-2, with 7 bases aligning to TRBD1. The CDR3 covers 15 residues. V gave up 5 bases and J gave up 3 bases; unmatched junction bases: 7. Germline V gene data show CDR1 as SGHTS and CDR2 as YDEGEE. The DNA read from the CDR3 is TGTGCCAGCAGGCGACAGGGCCGCTACACCGGGGAG. Protein sequence: CASRRQGRYTGE. The CDR3, in full, reads CASRRQGRYTGELFF.

This clone was counted only a few times. The read ends 3 residues before the CDR3 terminus; that terminus is restored from the germline J gene. This chain links TRBV11-3 with TRBJ2-7; unclear D gene. Between the trimmed V and J ends, which lost 5 bases and 5 bases, there was a span of 10 bases. CDR3 length: 12 amino acids. Germline lookup yields CDR1 SGHNT and CDR2 YENEEA. CDR3 DNA, as far as it was read: TGTGCCAGCAGCCCCGGTGTCAACGAG. The encoded protein is CASSPGVNE. The complete CDR3 reads CASSPGVNEQYF. Together with reference TRBV11-3 and TRBJ2-7, the CDR3 gives the full variable domain: EAGVVQSPRYKIIEKKQPVAFWCNPISGHNTLYWYLQNLGQGPELLIRYENEEAVDDSQLPKDRFSAERLKGVDSTLKIQPAELGDSAVYLCASSPGVNEQYFGPGTRLTVT.

This clone has a count of ten or more. The CDR3 end lies 3 residues beyond the end of the read and is filled in from the germline J gene. The chain couples TRBV30 to TRBJ1-6; 8 nucleotides agree with TRBD1. CDR1 GTSNPN and CDR2 SVGIG come from the germline V gene (reference sequence). V lost 4 bases and J lost 10; bases outside the gene matches: 9. The CDR3 runs 14 residues. The CDR3 reads CAWNLRGRPSPLHF. Partial CDR3 DNA: TGTGCCTGGAACCTCAGGGGGCGCCCCTCACCC. Filled out from reference TRBV30 and TRBJ1-6, the complete variable domain reads SQTIHQWPATLVQPVGSPLSLECTVEGTSNPNLYWYRQAAGRGLQLLFYSVGIGQISSEVPQNLSASRPQDRQFILSSKKLLLSDSGFYLCAWNLRGRPSPLHFGNGTRLTVT.

This clone has only a few counts. The covered CDR3 bases are TGTGCCAGCAGCGCCCCGGGACAGGGTAAAGAGGCG. Translating gives CASSAPGQGKEA. The full CDR3 protein is CASSAPGQGKEAQYF. The chain recombines TRBV7-9 with TRBJ2-3, with 9 bases fitting TRBD1. The read gets to within 3 residues of the CDR3 end, and the germline J gene fills in the rest. Germline V lookup: CDR1 SEHNR, CDR2 FQNEAQ (reference sequence). The CDR3 contains 15 residues.

This clone has a count of ten or more. The read terminates 3 residues before the CDR3 end, so the remaining end is supplied by the germline J gene. The genes are TRBV19 and TRBJ2-7; no firm D call. Trimming took 3 bases from V and 2 from J, leaving 11 bases between them. Germline assignment: CDR1 LNHDA and CDR2 SQIVND (reference sequence). The CDR3 contains 14 residues. The CDR3 region is CASSITDKAYEQYF. The CDR3 DNA, read in part, is TGTGCCAGTAGTATTACAGACAAAGCCTACGAG. Drawing the rest from reference TRBV19 and TRBJ2-7, the complete variable domain is DGGITQSPKYLFRKEGQNVTLSCEQNLNHDAMYWYRQDPGQGLRLIYYSQIVNDFQKGDIAEGYSVSREKKESFPLTVTSAQKNPTAFYLCASSITDKAYEQYFGPGTRLTVT.

In its sample, this clone was seen a few times. A much larger clone lies one base from this, so it may be a read error. From the germline J gene comes the end of the CDR3, since the read stops 3 residues before it. The same CDR3 is also encoded by other DNA sequences in this sample. The rearrangement links TRBV6-1 to TRBJ1-3, with D perhaps matching TRBD1 (5 bases). Germline CDR1 and CDR2: MNHNS and SASEGT. The CDR3 length is 16 residues. The CDR3 sequence: CASSVWGGVSGNTIYF. The covered CDR3 bases are TGTGCCAGCAGTGTATGGGGGGGAGTCTCTGGAAACACG.

In its sample, this clone was seen many times. The CDR3 end is not reached by the read, which stops 3 residues before it; the germline J gene fills it in. This sequence joins TRBV7-9 and TRBJ1-5, with 9 bases fitting TRBD1. J lost 6 bases, V lost 5 bases, and 2 bases had no gene match. The CDR3 loop spans 13 amino acids. Germline V gene data show CDR1 as SEHNR and CDR2 as FQNEAQ (reference sequence). The sequenced part of the CDR3 DNA is TGTGCCAGCAGCGGGACAGGGACTCAGCCC. Translation: CASSGTGTQP. The CDR3 in full is CASSGTGTQPQHF.

This clone was found many times. With the read ending 3 residues before the CDR3 end, the germline J gene is used to fill in that end. This chain joins TRBV4-2 and TRBJ2-7, with D possibly being TRBD2 (6 bases). The CDR3 sequence is 16 residues long. Germline CDR1 is LGHNA and CDR2 is YNFKEQ. The ends were cut back, 1 base at V and 2 bases at J, with 15 bases in the middle. CDR3 DNA (partial): TGTGCCAGCAGCCAAGTCGGTGGTAGCGGTACCTACGAG. Translating gives CASSQVGGSGTYE. The full CDR3 protein is CASSQVGGSGTYEQYF.

Ten or more counts support this clone. The read ends 3 residues shy of where the CDR3 ends; the end is completed using the germline J gene. The chain combines TRBV7-2 with TRBJ2-3; D possibly corresponds to TRBD2 (5 bases). There are 13 residues in the CDR3. With 4 bases removed from V and 3 bases from J, the gap between germline ends came to 8 bases. Germline V gene sequence: CDR1 SGHTA, CDR2 FQGNSA. The CDR3 is CASSYGVTDTQYF. The sequenced CDR3 bases are TGTGCCAGCAGCTACGGGGTTACAGATACG. The whole variable domain, remainder taken from reference TRBV7-2 and TRBJ2-3, is GAGVSQSPSNKVTEKGKDVELRCDPISGHTALYWYRQSLGQGLEFLIYFQGNSAPDKSGLPSDRFSAERTGGSVSTLTIQRTQQEDSAVYLCASSYGVTDTQYFGPGTRLTVL.

This clone was seen a handful of times. A much larger clone lies one base from this, so it may be a read error. The read ends 3 residues shy of where the CDR3 ends; the end is completed using the germline J gene. The chain employs TRBV7-9 and TRBJ2-4; TRBD1 might be the D (5 bases). The CDR3 consists of 11 residues. CDR1 and CDR2 (germline): SEHNR, FQNEAQ (reference sequence). The CDR3 reads CSSTGRDIQYF. The CDR3 DNA, read in part, is TGTTCCAGCACAGGAAGGGACATT.